The 11 T cell receptor beta chains in this list originate from one sample, sequenced in a study of response to subunit inactivated influenza vaccine. TCRdb re-called the RT-PCR reads with MiXCR, one entry per CDR3 protein. Altogether 650,000 to 700,000 distinct CDR3 sequences are present, about a sixth being singletons, with the ten largest covering roughly 11%. The material was PBMCs from blood, obtained about 13 days after vaccination. The source of these receptors is a man in his fifties who received an inactivated influenza vaccine.

This rearrangement joins TRBV5-6 to TRBJ2-1; TRBD2 is a possible D gene (6 bases). V gave up 1 base and J gave up 7 bases, with 15 bases separating them. The length of the CDR3 is 15 residues. The germline V gene encodes CDR1 SGHDT and CDR2 YYEEEE. CDR3 in DNA: TGTGCCAGCAGCTTGTTGGAGGGGTCGGCGAATGAGCAGTTCTTC. It codes for CASSLLEGSANEQFF.

This clonotype has just a few counts. V gene TRBV27 combines with J gene TRBJ2-3, with 10 nucleotides matching TRBD2. The CDR3 totals 21 residues. V lost 0 bases, J lost 4 bases, and 19 bases stayed unmatched. Germline V gene lookup returns CDR1 MNHEY and CDR2 SMNVEV (reference sequence). The CDR3 DNA sequence: TGTGCCAGCAGTTTATCGAATCCCACAGGGTTAATAGCGGGAGGTTCAGATACGCAGTATTTT. It yields the protein CASSLSNPTGLIAGGSDTQYF.

The chain employs TRBV28 and TRBJ1-2, with no clear D. V was clipped by 8 bases and J by 0 bases, with 25 bases between them. The germline CDR1 and CDR2 sequences are MDHEN and SYDVKM. This CDR3 is built from 18 residues. DNA of the CDR3: TGTGCCAGCCTTAGGCTCAAGGGCAGAGAGGAGTCTAACTATGGCTACACCTTC. The encoded protein is CASLRLKGREESNYGYTF.

V gene TRBV24-1 combines with J gene TRBJ2-2, with 7 bases that match TRBD1. Per the germline V gene, CDR1 is KGHDR and CDR2 is SFDVKD. The CDR3 loop spans 17 amino acids. V dropped 3 bases and J dropped 4; count of bases not matched to a gene: 10. The CDR3 loop is CATSDPRTGSSTGELFF. In DNA form, the CDR3 reads TGTGCCACCAGTGATCCACGGACAGGTTCCAGCACCGGGGAGCTGTTTTTT.

The rearrangement links TRBV19 to TRBJ2-3; a weak D match, TRBD1 (6 bases). In germline, CDR1 is LNHDA, CDR2 SQIVND (reference sequence). This CDR3 contains 16 residues. V lost 1 base and J lost 2, with 13 bases in between. CDR3: CASSIVQTGDTDTQYF. The CDR3 nucleotides read TGTGCCAGTAGTATAGTCCAGACAGGAGACACAGATACGCAGTATTTT.

There are a few counts of this clonotype. V usage is TRBV5-1 and J usage is TRBJ2-1, with TRBD2 matching over 12 bases. From germline, CDR1 is SGHRS and CDR2 YFSETQ. Trimming at V came to 5 bases and at J to 8 bases, leaving 8 bases not matched to a gene. The CDR3 extends over 15 amino acids. The CDR3 DNA follows: TGCGCCAGCAGTCCCCTAGCGGGGGGGTTGGATGAGCAGTTCTTC. As protein: CASSPLAGGLDEQFF.

The chain combines TRBV9 with TRBJ2-1; D is possibly TRBD1 (6 bases). The CDR3 runs to 13 residues. Germline values: CDR1 SGDLS, CDR2 YYNGEE. V dropped 4 bases and J dropped 9 bases, with 14 bases sitting between them. CDR3 bases: TGTGCCAGCAGCTTCATACAGGGCGGTGAGCAGTTCTTC. It is translated as CASSFIQGGEQFF.

This clonotype was picked up many times. The V call is TRBV4-3, the J call TRBJ2-3; tentative D call: TRBD2 (7 bases). V lost 4 bases and J 5 bases, leaving 13 bases between the germline ends. This CDR3 has 14 amino acids. Germline CDR1 LGHNA, CDR2 YSLEER. CDR3 sequence: CASSRGGAVDTQYF. The CDR3 DNA reads TGCGCCAGCAGCCGAGGGGGGGCCGTAGATACGCAGTATTTT.

This clonotype has only a few counts. The V gene is TRBV28, the J gene TRBJ2-1, with D possibly being TRBD2 (6 bases). From germline, CDR1 is MDHEN and CDR2 SYDVKM. This CDR3 is built from 13 residues. With 2 bases removed from V and 15 bases from J, the gap between germline ends came to 17 bases. In nucleotides, the CDR3 is TGTGCCAGCAGTTTACTCGCCCCGGGAGTTCTGTTCTTC. This translates into CASSLLAPGVLFF.

This clonotype has a handful of counts. The chain joins TRBV9 to TRBJ2-1; 11 nucleotides match TRBD2. The CDR3 is 18 residues long. CDR1 is SGDLS and CDR2 is YYNGEE in the germline V gene. V lost 0 bases and J lost 10; bases outside the gene matches: 15. CDR3 sequence: CASSVDPPGLAARGEQFF. The CDR3 nucleotides are TGTGCCAGCAGCGTAGACCCTCCGGGACTAGCGGCCCGCGGAGAGCAGTTCTTC.

The V and J genes are TRBV5-1 and TRBJ2-7, with unresolved D. V shed 2 bases and J shed 1 base, with 7 bases lying between them. Germline V lookup: CDR1 SGHRS, CDR2 YFSETQ. CDR3 length: 13 amino acids. CDR3 sequence reads: CASSFDISYEQYF. The CDR3 DNA reads as TGCGCCAGCAGCTTTGACATATCCTACGAGCAGTACTTC.